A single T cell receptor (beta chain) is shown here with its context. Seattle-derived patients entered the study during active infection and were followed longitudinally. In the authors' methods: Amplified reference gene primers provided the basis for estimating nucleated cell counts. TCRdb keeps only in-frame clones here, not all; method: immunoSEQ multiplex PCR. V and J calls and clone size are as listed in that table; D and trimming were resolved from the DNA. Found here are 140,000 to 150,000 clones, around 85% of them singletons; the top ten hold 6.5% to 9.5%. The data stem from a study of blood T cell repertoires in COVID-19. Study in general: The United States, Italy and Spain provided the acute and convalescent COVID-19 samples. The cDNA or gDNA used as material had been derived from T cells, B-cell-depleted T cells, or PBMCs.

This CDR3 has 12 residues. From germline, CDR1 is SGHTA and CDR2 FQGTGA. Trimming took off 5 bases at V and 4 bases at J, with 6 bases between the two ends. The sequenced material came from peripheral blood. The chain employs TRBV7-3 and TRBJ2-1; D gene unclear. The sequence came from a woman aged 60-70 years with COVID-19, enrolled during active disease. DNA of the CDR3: TGTGCCAGCAGCCCCAATTACAATGAGCAGTTCTTC. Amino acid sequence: CASSPNYNEQFF. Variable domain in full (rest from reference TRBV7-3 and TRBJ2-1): GAGVSQTPSNKVTEKGKYVELRCDPISGHTALYWYRQSLGQGPEFLIYFQGTGAADDSGLPNDRFFAVRPEGSVSTLKIQRTERGDSAVYLCASSPNYNEQFFGPGTRLTVL.